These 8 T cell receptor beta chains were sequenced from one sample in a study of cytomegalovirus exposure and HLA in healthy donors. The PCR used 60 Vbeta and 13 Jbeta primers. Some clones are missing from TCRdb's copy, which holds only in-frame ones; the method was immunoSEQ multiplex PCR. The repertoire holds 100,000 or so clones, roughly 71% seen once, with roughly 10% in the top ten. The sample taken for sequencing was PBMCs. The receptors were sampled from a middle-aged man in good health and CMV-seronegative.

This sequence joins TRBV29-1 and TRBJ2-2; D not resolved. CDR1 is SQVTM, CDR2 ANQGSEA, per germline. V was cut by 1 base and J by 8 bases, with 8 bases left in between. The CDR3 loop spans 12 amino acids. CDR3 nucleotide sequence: TGCAGCGTTGAAGGAGCGTCTGGGGAGCTGTTTTTT. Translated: CSVEGASGELFF.

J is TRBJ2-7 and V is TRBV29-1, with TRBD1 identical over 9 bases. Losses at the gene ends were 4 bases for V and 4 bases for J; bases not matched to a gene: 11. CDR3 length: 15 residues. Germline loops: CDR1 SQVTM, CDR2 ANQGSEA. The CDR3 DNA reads TGCAGCGTTGTAGGCCCAGGACAGGGGATTTACGAGCAGTACTTC. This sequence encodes CSVVGPGQGIYEQYF.

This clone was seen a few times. For the CDR3, the DNA is TGTGCCAGCAGTTTCAGTATTTCCCACTCCTACAATGAGCAGTTCTTC. Its protein product is CASSFSISHSYNEQFF. The rearrangement links TRBV27 to TRBJ2-1; D is undetermined. Germline V gives CDR1 MNHEY, CDR2 SMNVEV (reference sequence). V was trimmed by 3 bases and J by 0 bases, leaving 12 bases between them. The CDR3 runs 16 residues.

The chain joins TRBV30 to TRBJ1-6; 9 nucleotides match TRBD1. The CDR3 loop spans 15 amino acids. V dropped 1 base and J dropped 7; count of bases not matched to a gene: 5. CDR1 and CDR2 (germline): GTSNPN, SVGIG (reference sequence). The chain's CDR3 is CAWSADRGPNSPLHF. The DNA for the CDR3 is TGTGCCTGGAGTGCGGACAGGGGCCCAAATTCACCCCTCCACTTT. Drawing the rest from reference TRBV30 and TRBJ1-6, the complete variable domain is SQTIHQWPATLVQPVGSPLSLECTVEGTSNPNLYWYRQAAGRGLQLLFYSVGIGQISSEVPQNLSASRPQDRQFILSSKKLLLSDSGFYLCAWSADRGPNSPLHFGNGTRLTVT.

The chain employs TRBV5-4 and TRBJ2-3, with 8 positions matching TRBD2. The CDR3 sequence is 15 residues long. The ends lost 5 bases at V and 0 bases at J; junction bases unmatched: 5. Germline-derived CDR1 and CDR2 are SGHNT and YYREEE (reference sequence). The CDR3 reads CASRPAGASTDTQYF. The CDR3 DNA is TGTGCCAGCAGACCAGCGGGGGCTAGCACAGATACGCAGTATTTT.

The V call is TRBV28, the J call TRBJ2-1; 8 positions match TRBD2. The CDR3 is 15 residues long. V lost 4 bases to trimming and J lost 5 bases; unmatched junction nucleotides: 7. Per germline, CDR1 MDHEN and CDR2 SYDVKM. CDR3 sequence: CASSSRGGPHNEQFF. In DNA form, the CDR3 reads TGTGCCAGCAGTTCCCGGGGGGGGCCCCACAATGAGCAGTTCTTC.

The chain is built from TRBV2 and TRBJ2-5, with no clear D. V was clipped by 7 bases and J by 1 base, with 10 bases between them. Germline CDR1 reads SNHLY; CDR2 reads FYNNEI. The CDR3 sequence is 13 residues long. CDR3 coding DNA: TGTGCCAGCAAATGGGCAGCCCAAGAGACCCAGTACTTC. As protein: CASKWAAQETQYF.

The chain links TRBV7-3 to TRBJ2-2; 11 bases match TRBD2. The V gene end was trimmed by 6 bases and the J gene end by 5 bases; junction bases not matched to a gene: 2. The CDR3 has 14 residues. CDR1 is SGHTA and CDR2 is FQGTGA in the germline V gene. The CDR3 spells CASSPSGGTGELFF. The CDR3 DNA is TGTGCCAGCAGTCCTAGCGGGGGGACCGGGGAGCTGTTTTTT.